The 5 T cell receptor beta chains below were found in one sample sequenced in a study of radiation and T cells in renal cell carcinoma. Treatment of the sample: 15 Gy SBRT to primary tumor, nephrectomy 4 weeks later. Repertoires were generated with immunoSEQ multiplex PCR, while TCRdb's copy carries only in-frame clones and drops some. Among around 19,000 clones listed, under 55% were seen once. The sample here was tumor tissue, taken from a patient whose treatment included radiotherapy and nephrectomy. Source of these receptors: a man aged 50 to 60 with renal cell carcinoma.

This chain links TRBV6-6 with TRBJ1-5; D remains unclear. With 6 bases removed from V and 4 bases from J, the gap between germline ends came to 7 bases. The CDR3 sequence is 12 residues long. Germline V gives CDR1 MNHNY, CDR2 SVGAGI (reference sequence). This chain's CDR3 is CASSRWNQPQHF. CDR3 in DNA: TGTGCCAGCAGCCGGTGGAATCAGCCCCAGCATTTT.

This clone is categorized as medium-sized (0.01 to 0.1%). The V gene is TRBV5-1, the J gene TRBJ2-7, with D uncertain. Germline CDR1 SGHRS, CDR2 YFSETQ. The CDR3 contains 12 residues. Trimming left V 0 bases short and J 5 bases short, with 6 bases between. The CDR3, as DNA: TGCGCCAGCAGCTTGGGTGCACACGAGCAGTACTTC. It is translated as CASSLGAHEQYF.

This clone has just a few counts. The V gene is TRBV7-6, the J gene TRBJ2-2, with D maybe TRBD2 (6 bases). Trimming cost V 0 bases and J 5 bases, with 16 bases left between them. Germline-derived CDR1 and CDR2 are SGHVS and FNYEAQ. This CDR3 is 17 amino acids long. The CDR3 protein is CASSLAPGSSVTGELFF. The CDR3 DNA sequence: TGTGCCAGCAGCTTAGCCCCAGGGTCTAGCGTTACCGGGGAGCTGTTTTTT. The variable domain in full, completed from reference TRBV7-6 and TRBJ2-2, reads GAGVSQSPRYKVTKRGQDVALRCDPISGHVSLYWYRQALGQGPEFLTYFNYEAQQDKSGLPNDRFSAERPEGSISTLTIQRTEQRDSAMYRCASSLAPGSSVTGELFFGEGSRLTVL.

This rearrangement joins TRBV2 to TRBJ1-5; D remains unclear. Germline V gene data show CDR1 as SNHLY and CDR2 as FYNNEI. The length of the CDR3 is 13 residues. V lost 5 bases and J 5 bases, leaving 10 bases between the germline ends. The CDR3: CASSSDGDQPQHF. In DNA, the CDR3 is TGTGCCAGCAGTTCGGACGGGGATCAGCCCCAGCATTTT. The whole variable domain, filled in from reference TRBV2 and TRBJ1-5, reads EPEVTQTPSHQVTQMGQEVILRCVPISNHLYFYWYRQILGQKVEFLVSFYNNEISEKSEIFDDQFSVERPDGSNFTLKIRSTKLEDSAMYFCASSSDGDQPQHFGDGTRLSIL.

The chain joins TRBV4-1 to TRBJ2-7; D remains ambiguous. CDR1 and CDR2 (germline): MGHRA, YSYEKL. The CDR3 covers 15 residues. V dropped 1 base and J dropped 3 bases, with 13 bases sitting between them. CDR3: CASSQVAALYYEQYF. The DNA for the CDR3 is TGCGCCAGCAGCCAAGTTGCGGCACTATACTACGAGCAGTACTTC.